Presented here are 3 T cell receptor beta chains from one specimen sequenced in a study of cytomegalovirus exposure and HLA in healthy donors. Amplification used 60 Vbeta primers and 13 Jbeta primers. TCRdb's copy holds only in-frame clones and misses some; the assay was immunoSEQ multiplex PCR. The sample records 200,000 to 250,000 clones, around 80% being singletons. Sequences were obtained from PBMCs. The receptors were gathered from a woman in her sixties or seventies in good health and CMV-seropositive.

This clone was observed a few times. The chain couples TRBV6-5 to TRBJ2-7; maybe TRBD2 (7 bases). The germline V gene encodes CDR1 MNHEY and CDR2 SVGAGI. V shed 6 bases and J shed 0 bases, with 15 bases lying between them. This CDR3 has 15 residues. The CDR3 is CASSIRGGSSYEQYF. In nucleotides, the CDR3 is TGTGCCAGCAGCATAAGGGGGGGCAGCTCCTACGAGCAGTACTTC.

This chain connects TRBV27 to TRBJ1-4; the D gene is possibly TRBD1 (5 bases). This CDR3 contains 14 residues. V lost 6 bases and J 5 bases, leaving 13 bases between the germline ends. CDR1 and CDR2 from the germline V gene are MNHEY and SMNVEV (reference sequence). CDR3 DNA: TGTGCCAGCAGCCCTGGGGGGGGGAATGAAAAACTGTTTTTT. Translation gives CASSPGGGNEKLFF.

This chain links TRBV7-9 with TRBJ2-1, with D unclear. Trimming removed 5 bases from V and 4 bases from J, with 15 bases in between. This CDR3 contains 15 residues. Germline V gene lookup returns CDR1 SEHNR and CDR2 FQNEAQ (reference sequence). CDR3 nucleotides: TGTGCCAGCAGCCCCCCCGTCGCGCGATACAATGAGCAGTTCTTC. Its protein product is CASSPPVARYNEQFF.